This TCR beta chain is drawn from a study of response to subunit inactivated influenza vaccine. Whole-study findings and limits: New T cells are recruited in small numbers by each seasonal influenza vaccination, according to the authors' suggestion.

This clonotype showed up just a few times. The antigen is not known. TCRdb re-called the RT-PCR reads through MiXCR, storing one row per CDR3 protein. The data contain hundreds of thousands of distinct CDR3 sequences, 12% of them singletons. The length of the CDR3 is 13 residues. Trimming removed 8 bases at V and 4 bases at J, with 11 bases between. In germline, CDR1 is MNHNS, CDR2 SASEGT. The clonotype was recovered from a man aged 45 to 65 who received an inactivated influenza vaccine. The starting material was PBMCs from blood, obtained on the day of vaccination. The V gene is TRBV6-1, the J gene TRBJ2-2, with D unresolved. In DNA form, the CDR3 reads TGTGCCAGCCGTCCGGTTCTCACCGGGGAGCTGTTTTTT. It codes for CASRPVLTGELFF.